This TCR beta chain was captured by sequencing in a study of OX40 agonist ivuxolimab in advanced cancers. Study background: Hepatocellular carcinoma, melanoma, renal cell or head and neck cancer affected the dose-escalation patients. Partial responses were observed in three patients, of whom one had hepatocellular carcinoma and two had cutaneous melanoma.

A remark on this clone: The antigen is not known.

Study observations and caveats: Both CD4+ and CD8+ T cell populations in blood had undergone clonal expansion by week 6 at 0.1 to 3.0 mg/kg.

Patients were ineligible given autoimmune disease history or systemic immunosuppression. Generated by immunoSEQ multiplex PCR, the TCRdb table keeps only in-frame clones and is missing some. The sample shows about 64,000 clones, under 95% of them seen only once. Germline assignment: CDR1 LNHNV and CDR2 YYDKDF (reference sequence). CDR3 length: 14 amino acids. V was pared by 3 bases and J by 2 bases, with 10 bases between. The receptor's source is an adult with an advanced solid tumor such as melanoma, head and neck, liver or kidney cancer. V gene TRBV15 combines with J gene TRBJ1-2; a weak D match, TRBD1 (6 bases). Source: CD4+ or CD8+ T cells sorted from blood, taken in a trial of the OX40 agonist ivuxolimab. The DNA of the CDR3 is TGTGCCACCAGCAGTTTGACAGGAAACTATGGCTACACCTTC. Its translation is CATSSLTGNYGYTF.